Following are 26 T cell receptor beta chains from one sample sequenced in a study of T cells in women clearing cervical HPV infection. This table comes from immunoSEQ multiplex PCR, and its TCRdb copy is limited to in-frame clones, with some not included. Its table lists about 40,000 clones. Sequenced sample: blood buffy coat. These receptors originate from a woman between 18 and 70 years old with a cervical HPV16 infection that either progressed to CIN3+ or cleared (not recorded which).

A word on this clone: The read ends 3 residues shy of where the CDR3 ends; the end is completed using the germline J gene. The chain recombines TRBV30 with TRBJ1-4, with D possibly being TRBD1 (5 bases). The germline V gene encodes CDR1 GTSNPN and CDR2 SVGIG (reference sequence). The CDR3 runs to 15 residues. Here the CDR3 reads CAWSALGSGANVLFF. CDR3 bases read: TGTGCCTGGAGTGCATTGGGCTCTGGGGCCAACGTA.

Concerning this clone itself: The read terminates 3 residues before the CDR3 end, so the remaining end is supplied by the germline J gene. J is TRBJ2-7 and V is TRBV27; D remains unclear. V was clipped by 5 bases and J by 0 bases, with 8 bases between them. This CDR3 is 13 amino acids long. From germline, CDR1 is MNHEY and CDR2 SMNVEV (reference sequence). The CDR3 bases that were read are TGTGCCAGCAGTCCACAGAGCTCCTACGAG. Protein product: CASSPQSSYE. From start to end, the CDR3 is CASSPQSSYEQYF.

About this clone: The DNA ends 3 residues before the CDR3 does, and the rest of the CDR3 is filled in from the germline J gene. The chain recombines TRBV7-8 with TRBJ2-7, with 7 bases aligning to TRBD1. J lost 0 bases, V lost 4 bases, and 12 bases had no gene match. CDR1 and CDR2 (germline): SGHVS, FQNEAQ. This CDR3 comprises 17 residues. Incomplete CDR3 DNA: TGTGCCAGCAGCTGGATTTCCGGGACAGAAAACTCCTACGAG. Its protein is CASSWISGTENSYE. The CDR3 reads in full as CASSWISGTENSYEQYF. Complete variable domain (other parts from reference TRBV7-8 and TRBJ2-7): GAGVSQSPRYKVAKRGQDVALRCDPISGHVSLFWYQQALGQGPEFLTYFQNEAQLDKSGLPSDRFFAERPEGSVSTLKIQRTQQEDSAVYLCASSWISGTENSYEQYFGPGTRLTVT.

As for this clone: The read comes to an end 3 residues before the CDR3 does, leaving the germline J gene to fill in the end. The chain carries TRBV19 and TRBJ2-7; a possible D gene is TRBD1 (6 bases). Looked up from germline, CDR1 is LNHDA and CDR2 is SQIVND (reference sequence). The CDR3 is 13 amino acids. Deletions cut 4 bases from V and 6 bases from J, with 13 bases between. This chain's CDR3 is CASSTGVPSEQYF. The sequenced CDR3 bases are TGTGCCAGTAGTACAGGGGTTCCGAGCGAG.

Notes on this clone: The CDR3 extends 3 residues past the end of the read, so its final part is completed from the germline J gene. The chain has TRBV20-1 and TRBJ2-1; D gene uncertain. Looked up from germline, CDR1 is DFQATT and CDR2 is SNEGSKA (reference sequence). V dropped 7 bases and J dropped 5 bases, with 6 bases sitting between them. The CDR3 extends over 10 amino acids. The CDR3 loop is CSGQNNEQFF. The sequenced CDR3 bases are TGCAGTGGCCAGAACAATGAG.

To note about this clone: The CDR3 extends 3 residues past the end of the read, so its final part is completed from the germline J gene. The rearrangement joins TRBV19 to TRBJ2-3; D unresolved. This CDR3 region has 15 residues. Germline V gene data show CDR1 as LNHDA and CDR2 as SQIVND (reference sequence). CDR3 DNA, as far as it was read: TGTGCCAGTAGTATAGTCTGGCGGAGCCAAGAGACG. It codes for CASSIVWRSQET. The full CDR3 sequence reads CASSIVWRSQETQYF.

Incomplete CDR3 DNA: TGTGCCAGAAGCTTGGCGGTAGTGGAGGGTATCTACGAG. The encoded protein is CARSLAVVEGIYE. The whole CDR3 is CARSLAVVEGIYEQYF. The J gene is TRBJ2-7, the V gene TRBV5-3; possible D gene TRBD2, 6 bases. The read ends 3 residues shy of where the CDR3 ends; the end is completed using the germline J gene. TRBV5-3 is an ORF; its function is uncertain. The CDR3 has 16 amino acids. V was shortened by 0 bases and J by 3 bases, with 16 bases between the two germline ends.

The sequenced part of the CDR3 DNA is TGTGCCAGCAGCGTTAAGGGCAATGAG. This gives the protein CASSVKGNE. The entire CDR3 reads CASSVKGNEQFF. The rearrangement links TRBV7-2 to TRBJ2-1; no clear D. The CDR3 end is not reached by the read, which stops 3 residues before it; the germline J gene fills it in. With 5 bases removed from V and 6 bases from J, the gap between germline ends came to 8 bases. Germline-derived CDR1 and CDR2 are SGHTA and FQGNSA. CDR3 length: 12 residues. Full variable domain (outside the CDR3, taken from reference TRBV7-2 and TRBJ2-1): GAGVSQSPSNKVTEKGKDVELRCDPISGHTALYWYRQSLGQGLEFLIYFQGNSAPDKSGLPSDRFSAERTGGSVSTLTIQRTQQEDSAVYLCASSVKGNEQFFGPGTRLTVL.

For this clone: Read coverage stops 3 residues before the CDR3 terminus; the germline J gene supplies the remainder. The V call is TRBV20-1, the J call TRBJ2-3; D is possibly TRBD1 (6 bases). The CDR3 has 16 residues. Looked up from germline, CDR1 is DFQATT and CDR2 is SNEGSKA (reference sequence). Trimming removed 2 bases at V and 2 bases at J, with 17 bases between. The CDR3 sequence is CSARQGLPSYTDTQYF. The CDR3 DNA, read in part, is TGCAGTGCTAGACAGGGGCTACCTTCTTACACAGATACG.

CDR3 DNA (partial): TGTGCCAGCAGTTTTGGCGGGAGAACAGATACG. Translation gives CASSFGGRTDT. The whole CDR3 reads CASSFGGRTDTQYF. The V call is TRBV28, the J call TRBJ2-3; 7 nucleotides align to TRBD2. The sequenced fragment ends 3 residues before the CDR3 boundary, so the rest is inferred from the germline J gene. V lost 3 bases and J lost 3; bases outside the gene matches: 3. Germline V lookup: CDR1 MDHEN, CDR2 SYDVKM. This CDR3 comprises 14 residues.

Turning to this clone: Coverage ceases 3 residues before the CDR3 finishes, and the germline J gene fills in the end. The chain couples TRBV11-2 to TRBJ2-7; TRBD1 aligns across 7 bases. Germline V gene sequence: CDR1 SGHAT, CDR2 FQNNGV. With V trimmed by 3 bases and J by 2 bases, 4 bases remained unmatched. The CDR3 runs 14 residues. CDR3: CASSFRDSTYEQYF. The part of the CDR3 DNA that was read is TGTGCCAGCAGCTTTCGGGACAGCACCTACGAG.

Notes on this clone: The CDR3 end lies 3 residues beyond the end of the read and is filled in from the germline J gene. The J gene is TRBJ2-1, the V gene TRBV5-6, with 10 bases fitting TRBD1. The CDR3 consists of 15 residues. In germline, CDR1 is SGHDT, CDR2 YYEEEE. J gave up 6 bases and V 4 bases, and 7 bases lay outside the gene matches. CDR3 DNA (partial): TGTGCCAGCAGCCTGGGACAGGGGATTTTCAATGAG. Its translation is CASSLGQGIFNE. The whole CDR3 reads CASSLGQGIFNEQFF.

The sequenced part of the CDR3 DNA is TGTGCCAGGTCAGGGGGCGAAAGCAATCAGCCC. It codes for CARSGGESNQP. The whole CDR3 reads CARSGGESNQPQHF. V usage is TRBV2 and J usage is TRBJ1-5, with 8 nucleotides matching TRBD1. The missing CDR3 end, 3 residues past where the read stops, is filled in from the germline J gene. There are 14 residues in the CDR3. Germline-derived CDR1 and CDR2 are SNHLY and FYNNEI. J was trimmed by 1 base and V by 9 bases; bases with no gene match: 5. Full variable domain (missing parts from reference TRBV2 and TRBJ1-5): EPEVTQTPSHQVTQMGQEVILRCVPISNHLYFYWYRQILGQKVEFLVSFYNNEISEKSEIFDDQFSVERPDGSNFTLKIRSTKLEDSAMYFCARSGGESNQPQHFGDGTRLSIL.

In the case of this clone: With the read ending 3 residues before the CDR3 end, the germline J gene is used to fill in that end. This chain joins TRBV20-1 and TRBJ2-7, with 7 positions matching TRBD2. The CDR3 runs to 13 residues. V dropped 3 bases and J dropped 3; count of bases not matched to a gene: 5. Germline CDR1 and CDR2: DFQATT and SNEGSKA (reference sequence). CDR3 DNA, as far as it was read: TGCAGTGCTAGGGGGGGACTACTCTACGAG. It codes for CSARGGLLYE. The whole CDR3 protein is CSARGGLLYEQYF.

About this clone: Read sequence stops 3 residues before the CDR3 end, and the germline J gene provides the missing end. The chain employs TRBV20-1 and TRBJ2-2, with D possibly matching TRBD1 (5 bases). Germline V gene sequence: CDR1 DFQATT, CDR2 SNEGSKA (reference sequence). This CDR3 comprises 14 residues. The CDR3 sequence: CSAPPLTGAEKLFF. The CDR3 bases that were read are TGCAGTGCGCCTCCTCTCACAGGTGCTGAAAAG.

On this clone: The read halts 3 residues ahead of the CDR3 end, with the missing end drawn from the germline J gene. The chain carries TRBV10-3 and TRBJ1-5; possible D gene TRBD1, 5 bases. The CDR3 contains 14 residues. Deletions cut 8 bases from V and 3 bases from J, with 14 bases between. In germline, CDR1 is ENHRY, CDR2 SYGVKD. Partial CDR3 DNA: TGTGCCATCGGTCAGCAACAGGACAATCAGCCC. This translates into CAIGQQQDNQP. The whole CDR3 sequence reads CAIGQQQDNQPQHF.

Remarks on this clone: Read sequence stops 3 residues before the CDR3 end, and the germline J gene provides the missing end. The chain employs TRBV19 and TRBJ1-2; TRBD1 aligns across 8 bases. The CDR3 consists of 12 residues. Germline CDR1 is LNHDA and CDR2 is SQIVND (reference sequence). The CDR3 reads CASSPGQDTYTF. The DNA read from the CDR3 is TGTGCCAGTAGTCCGGGACAGGATACC.

About this clone itself: The sequenced fragment ends 3 residues before the CDR3 boundary, so the rest is inferred from the germline J gene. V is TRBV5-1 and J is TRBJ2-7; 8 bases match TRBD1. J lost 0 bases, V lost 3 bases, and 5 bases had no gene match. The germline CDR1 and CDR2 sequences are SGHRS and YFSETQ. The CDR3 covers 15 residues. CDR3 loop: CASSSQGASSYEQYF. The sequenced part of the CDR3 DNA is TGCGCCAGCAGCTCCCAGGGGGCGAGCTCCTACGAG. Drawing the rest from reference TRBV5-1 and TRBJ2-7, the complete variable domain is KAGVTQTPRYLIKTRGQQVTLSCSPISGHRSVSWYQQTPGQGLQFLFEYFSETQRNKGNFPGRFSGRQFSNSRSEMNVSTLELGDSALYLCASSSQGASSYEQYFGPGTRLTVT.

Measured by frequency, this clone is large. The CDR3 bases that were read are TGTGCCAGCAGCTCTACCGACAGGAACGGGATAGCGGGATACACCGGGGAG. Translation: CASSSTDRNGIAGYTGE. The whole CDR3 region reads CASSSTDRNGIAGYTGELFF. The V call is TRBV7-1, the J call TRBJ2-2, with 8 positions matching TRBD2. Sequencing ends 3 residues short of the CDR3 end; the germline J gene provides the rest. TRBV7-1 is designated an ORF whose function remains uncertain. The CDR3 length is 20 residues. J was trimmed by 3 bases and V by 3 bases; bases with no gene match: 18.

With regard to this clone: From the germline J gene comes the end of the CDR3, since the read stops 3 residues before it. The chain links TRBV15 to TRBJ2-5; TRBD1 is a possible D gene (6 bases). CDR3 length equals 16 residues. Per germline, CDR1 LNHNV and CDR2 YYDKDF (reference sequence). V was cut by 0 bases and J by 4 bases, with 15 bases left in between. CDR3 DNA (partial): TGTGCCACCAGCAGAGATCGGGGACAAGGGAGAGAGACC. Protein sequence: CATSRDRGQGRET. The entire CDR3 protein reads CATSRDRGQGRETQYF.

A note on this clone: Sequencing ends 3 residues short of the CDR3 end; the germline J gene provides the rest. The chain carries TRBV20-1 and TRBJ2-1; tentatively, D is TRBD1 (6 bases). Germline CDR1 reads DFQATT; CDR2 reads SNEGSKA (reference sequence). Deletions cut 3 bases from V and 0 bases from J, with 12 bases between. The CDR3 is 15 residues long. CDR3 amino acids: CSARGADLSYNEQFF. Incomplete CDR3 DNA: TGCAGTGCTAGGGGGGCGGACCTCTCCTACAATGAG.

On this clone itself: The read comes to an end 3 residues before the CDR3 does, leaving the germline J gene to fill in the end. The chain couples TRBV29-1 to TRBJ2-3; 7 positions agree with TRBD1. V gave up 6 bases and J gave up 2 bases; unmatched junction bases: 23. The germline V gene encodes CDR1 SQVTM and CDR2 ANQGSEA. The CDR3 runs 19 residues. CDR3 region: CSVPGDGDRTHRYTDTQYF. Incomplete CDR3 DNA: TGCAGCGTCCCTGGGGATGGGGACAGAACCCATAGATACACAGATACG.

In regard to this clone: The sequence runs out 3 residues before the end of the CDR3; the remainder is reconstructed from the germline J gene. This chain uses TRBV2 with TRBJ2-7; tentatively, D is TRBD2 (5 bases). This CDR3 region has 14 residues. The V gene's germline CDR1 is SNHLY and CDR2 FYNNEI. Trimming removed 6 bases at V and 2 bases at J, with 14 bases between. The CDR3 DNA, read in part, is TGTGCCAGCAGCAACAAGCGGAGCACCTACGAG. Translation: CASSNKRSTYE. The whole CDR3 sequence is CASSNKRSTYEQYF.

Here the CDR3 reads CASSLGIAGDSYEQYF. CDR3 bases read: TGTGCCAGCAGTTTGGGGATAGCGGGAGACTCCTACGAG. The J gene is TRBJ2-7, the V gene TRBV28; 9 nucleotides line up with TRBD2. The CDR3 extends 3 residues past the end of the read, so its final part is completed from the germline J gene. Germline V lookup: CDR1 MDHEN, CDR2 SYDVKM. The CDR3 runs 16 residues. J was trimmed by 0 bases and V by 3 bases; bases with no gene match: 6.

For this clone: The CDR3 end is not reached by the read, which stops 3 residues before it; the germline J gene fills it in. The J gene is TRBJ2-3, the V gene TRBV2; tentatively, D is TRBD1 (7 bases). This CDR3 spans 15 amino acids. Germline CDR1 SNHLY, CDR2 FYNNEI. CDR3 sequence: CASRPRQGGRETQYF. The CDR3 bases that were read are TGTGCCAGCAGACCCAGACAGGGAGGTAGGGAGACG.

The CDR3 DNA, read in part, is TGTGCCAGCAGCTTGGCTTCCCGACTAGCCGAGGAGACC. As protein: CASSLASRLAEET. The complete CDR3 sequence is CASSLASRLAEETQYF. The rearrangement links TRBV5-4 to TRBJ2-5, with TRBD2 matching 7 bases. The read terminates 3 residues before the CDR3 end, so the remaining end is supplied by the germline J gene. The CDR3 sequence is 16 residues long. Per the germline V gene, CDR1 is SGHNT and CDR2 is YYREEE (reference sequence). After removal of 0 bases from V and 5 bases from J, the junction contained 10 bases not matched to a gene. Combining the CDR3 with reference TRBV5-4 and TRBJ2-5 gives the whole variable domain ETGVTQSPTHLIKTRGQQVTLRCSSQSGHNTVSWYQQALGQGPQFIFQYYREEENGRGNFPPRFSGLQFPNYSSELNVNALELDDSALYLCASSLASRLAEETQYFGPGTRLLVL.